Listed below are T cell receptor beta chains from one sample, sequenced in a study of shared clonotypes between healthy human individuals. TCRdb's copy holds only in-frame clones and misses some; the assay was immunoSEQ multiplex PCR. The sample holds around 440,000 clones, about 74% seen once. The sequenced sample was PBMCs. Source of these receptors: a woman aged 35 to 49 in good health. Some clones in this sample may be carry-over from other donors' samples. Each CDR3 is given with its conserved first and last residue. D genes are given only for firm matches. For some rows the clone size is stated as once, few or many, or as a class when expanded; others skip it.

j_gene,abundance,v_gene,d_gene,CDR3aa,CDR3nt
TRBJ2-7,NA,TRBV15,NA,CATSRDFVYEQYF,TGTGCCACCAGCAGAGATTTCGTATACGAGCAGTACTTC
TRBJ1-2,once,TRBV7-9,NA,CASSLLGTNYGYTF,TGTGCCAGCAGCTTATTGGGCACTAACTATGGCTACACCTTC
TRBJ2-5,NA,TRBV6-5,TRBD2,CASSYSTSGRQETQYF,TGTGCCAGCAGTTACTCGACTAGCGGGCGCCAAGAGACCCAGTACTTC
TRBJ1-2,NA,TRBV6-1,TRBD1,CASSAPDRGRANGYTF,TGTGCCAGCAGTGCCCCTGACAGGGGGCGCGCTAATGGCTACACCTTC
TRBJ1-1,NA,TRBV7-9,NA,CASTGLGPTEAFF,TGTGCCAGCACGGGGTTAGGCCCCACTGAAGCTTTCTTT
TRBJ1-4,NA,TRBV2,NA,CASNYREGEKLFF,TGTGCCAGCAACTACAGGGAAGGGGAAAAACTGTTTTTT
TRBJ2-5,NA,TRBV5-6,NA,CASSYDFNQETQYF,TGTGCCAGCAGCTATGATTTCAATCAAGAGACCCAGTACTTC
TRBJ2-1,NA,TRBV19,NA,CASSNSYNEQFF,TGTGCCAGTAGTAACTCCTACAATGAGCAGTTCTTC
TRBJ2-7,NA,TRBV7-2,TRBD1,CASSPRTGTAYEQYF,TGTGCCAGCAGCCCCAGGACGGGGACAGCCTACGAGCAGTACTTC
TRBJ2-1,NA,TRBV4-1,TRBD1,CASSQFGGDRGYNEQFF,TGCGCCAGCAGCCAATTCGGTGGAGACAGGGGTTACAATGAGCAGTTCTTC
TRBJ2-7,NA,TRBV7-8,NA,CASSLPPGHPFYEQYF,TGTGCCAGCAGCCTCCCTCCGGGACATCCCTTTTACGAGCAGTACTTC
TRBJ2-7,NA,TRBV5-8,NA,CASSPAGRKGAYEQYF,TGTGCCAGCAGCCCCGCGGGACGCAAGGGCGCCTACGAGCAGTACTTC
TRBJ2-7,NA,TRBV18,TRBD2,CASSLTSGEYEQYF,TGTGCCAGCTCGCTGACTAGCGGGGAATACGAGCAGTACTTC
TRBJ2-7,NA,TRBV6-8,TRBD1,CASSYPDRVHEQYF,TGTGCCAGCAGTTATCCGGACAGGGTCCACGAGCAGTACTTC
TRBJ2-2,many,TRBV7-3,NA,CASRKDSNTGELFF,TGTGCCAGCAGGAAAGACTCCAACACCGGGGAGCTGTTTTTT